This T cell receptor (beta chain) was obtained from a study of T cell changes during pregnancy in multiple sclerosis. TCRdb's copy holds only in-frame clones and misses some; the assay was immunoSEQ multiplex PCR. The sample carries fewer than 90,000 clones, just under 95% recorded once. The source of this sequence is a female donor in good health, enrolled as a control in a pregnancy study. The material sequenced was peripheral blood, taken in the third trimester of pregnancy.

CDR3 in amino acids: CASSLWAAHNEKLFF. For the CDR3, the DNA is TGCGCCAGCAGCTTGTGGGCAGCCCATAATGAAAAACTGTTTTTT. The chain combines TRBV5-1 with TRBJ1-4; D unresolved. Per germline, CDR1 SGHRS and CDR2 YFSETQ. V was cut by 1 base and J by 4 bases, with 11 bases left in between. The CDR3 covers 15 residues.